These 17 T cell receptor beta chains were sequenced from one sample in a study of OX40 agonist ivuxolimab in advanced cancers. Produced via immunoSEQ multiplex PCR; TCRdb's table is partial and in-frame only. The sample has about 82,000 clones, about 91% seen once. This specimen was CD4+ or CD8+ T cells sorted from blood, taken in a trial of the OX40 agonist ivuxolimab. Receptors were obtained from an adult with an advanced solid tumor such as melanoma, head and neck, liver or kidney cancer.

The chain is built from TRBV5-1 and TRBJ1-3, with D maybe TRBD1 (5 bases). The CDR3 sequence is 15 residues long. Per the germline V gene, CDR1 is SGHRS and CDR2 is YFSETQ. V lost 4 bases and J lost 0, with 11 bases in between. The CDR3 nucleotides are TGCGCCAGCAGCCCCGGCGGGGGCTCTGGAAACACCATATATTTT. Protein: CASSPGGGSGNTIYF.

The chain carries TRBV28 and TRBJ2-1; the D is unclear. Germline V CDR1 and CDR2: MDHEN, SYDVKM. V dropped 10 bases and J dropped 6 bases, with 13 bases sitting between them. CDR3 length: 12 amino acids. CDR3: CAISPYINEQFF. The CDR3 DNA reads as TGTGCCATATCCCCCTACATCAATGAGCAGTTCTTC.

V and J are TRBV5-5 and TRBJ2-5; D is uncertain. CDR3 length equals 12 residues. V lost 4 bases, J lost 3 bases, and 7 bases lay in between. Germline assignment: CDR1 SGHKS and CDR2 YYEKEE (reference sequence). The CDR3 reads CASSQPKETQYF. For the CDR3, the DNA is TGTGCCAGCAGCCAGCCAAAAGAGACCCAGTACTTC.

CDR3 amino acids: CASSSQGNTGELFF. The DNA of the CDR3 is TGTGCCAGCAGCTCACAGGGAAACACCGGGGAGCTGTTTTTT. The chain combines TRBV7-3 with TRBJ2-2; D might be TRBD1 (6 bases). Trimming shortened V by 4 bases and J by 2 bases, and 8 bases separated the two germline ends. CDR1 SGHTA and CDR2 FQGTGA come from the germline V gene. The length of the CDR3 is 14 residues. Combining the CDR3 with reference TRBV7-3 and TRBJ2-2 gives the whole variable domain GAGVSQTPSNKVTEKGKYVELRCDPISGHTALYWYRQSLGQGPEFLIYFQGTGAADDSGLPNDRFFAVRPEGSVSTLKIQRTERGDSAVYLCASSSQGNTGELFFGEGSRLTVL.

This rearrangement joins TRBV7-9 to TRBJ2-5; 11 nucleotides match TRBD2. Germline assignment: CDR1 SEHNR and CDR2 FQNEAQ (reference sequence). Losses at the gene ends were 4 bases for V and 5 bases for J; bases not matched to a gene: 6. The CDR3 consists of 15 residues. The CDR3 protein is CASSSLAGGRETQYF. CDR3 bases: TGTGCCAGCAGCTCGTTAGCGGGAGGGCGCGAGACCCAGTACTTC.

The chain recombines TRBV28 with TRBJ2-7, with D perhaps matching TRBD2 (5 bases). Trimming stripped 5 bases from V and 5 bases from J, with 16 bases between. There are 14 residues in the CDR3. Germline CDR1 reads MDHEN; CDR2 reads SYDVKM. In nucleotides, the CDR3 is TGTGCCAGCAGTCCCCCCGGCGGGCTGGACGAGCAGTACTTC. It specifies CASSPPGGLDEQYF.

V usage is TRBV2 and J usage is TRBJ2-5, with 10 bases lining up with TRBD2. Germline V lookup: CDR1 SNHLY, CDR2 FYNNEI. The CDR3 has 14 residues. The V and J ends lost 5 bases and 7 bases, in that order; junction bases with no gene match: 7. This chain's CDR3 is CASSTSGVFGTQYF. DNA for the CDR3: TGTGCCAGCAGTACTAGCGGGGTATTCGGGACCCAGTACTTC.

The rearrangement uses TRBV5-4 and TRBJ2-1; D gene uncertain. The germline V and J ends were trimmed by 4 bases and 8 bases, with 13 bases remaining between them. Germline V gives CDR1 SGHNT, CDR2 YYREEE (reference sequence). The CDR3 totals 13 residues. CDR3 residues: CASSPQSSDEQFF. The CDR3 bases are TGTGCCAGCAGCCCGCAGAGCTCCGATGAGCAGTTCTTC.

The gene calls are TRBV5-4 and TRBJ2-7, with 7 nucleotides matching TRBD1. The CDR3 covers 16 residues. Germline trimming cut 0 bases from V and 0 bases from J; bases unmatched to any gene: 6. CDR1 and CDR2 from the germline V gene are SGHNT and YYREEE (reference sequence). Here the CDR3 DNA reads TGTGCCAGCAGCTTGGGACAGGGTTGGAGCTCCTACGAGCAGTACTTC. Protein product: CASSLGQGWSSYEQYF.

The CDR3 DNA follows: TGTGCCAGTAGTCAAACGAACAACGGCTACGAGCAGTACTTC. This translates into CASSQTNNGYEQYF. The chain joins TRBV19 to TRBJ2-7; D remains unclear. Trimming removed 5 bases from V and 3 bases from J, with 14 bases in between. This CDR3 has 14 amino acids. Germline CDR1 LNHDA, CDR2 SQIVND (reference sequence).

This chain joins TRBV28 and TRBJ2-3, with D possibly TRBD2 on 5 matching bases. The ends were cut back, 6 bases at V and 6 bases at J, with 10 bases in the middle. The CDR3 is 12 amino acids. In germline, CDR1 is MDHEN, CDR2 SYDVKM. The CDR3 nucleotides are TGTGCCAGCAGGGGAGTTCCGGATACGCAGTATTTT. This gives the protein CASRGVPDTQYF.

The rearrangement links TRBV30 to TRBJ2-7, with TRBD2 identical over 7 bases. Germline values: CDR1 GTSNPN, CDR2 SVGIG (reference sequence). Trimming took 2 bases from V and 2 from J; bases not matched to a gene: 6. This CDR3 region has 14 residues. CDR3 nucleotides: TGTGCCTGGAGTAAAGGGACTATTACCTACGAGCAGTACTTC. Amino acids: CAWSKGTITYEQYF.

The CDR3 coding sequence is TGTGCCAGCAGAGAACCGGGACAGGGGAGCGAGCAGTACTTC. Translation: CASREPGQGSEQYF. V and J are TRBV7-9 and TRBJ2-7; 10 nucleotides line up with TRBD1. Germline CDR1 is SEHNR and CDR2 is FQNEAQ (reference sequence). The V gene end was trimmed by 6 bases and the J gene end by 6 bases; junction bases not matched to a gene: 8. The CDR3 length is 14 residues. The complete variable domain, with remaining parts taken from reference TRBV7-9 and TRBJ2-7, reads DTGVSQNPRHKITKRGQNVTFRCDPISEHNRLYWYRQTLGQGPEFLTYFQNEAQLEKSRLLSDRFSAERPKGSFSTLEIQRTEQGDSAMYLCASREPGQGSEQYFGPGTRLTVT.

The chain employs TRBV28 and TRBJ1-1, with D uncertain. V was clipped by 3 bases and J by 6 bases, with 8 bases between them. Germline V lookup: CDR1 MDHEN, CDR2 SYDVKM. The CDR3 runs to 12 residues. CDR3 loop: CASSLVSAEAFF. Here the CDR3 DNA reads TGTGCCAGCAGTTTGGTTAGCGCTGAAGCTTTCTTT.

This chain connects TRBV14 to TRBJ1-4, with TRBD1 identical over 7 bases. V was pared by 1 base and J by 7 bases, with 15 bases of the junction left unmatched. Germline V gene sequence: CDR1 SGHDN, CDR2 FVKESK. The CDR3 consists of 18 residues. The chain's CDR3 is CASSQGFPGQPGSEKLFF. The DNA for the CDR3 is TGTGCCAGCAGCCAAGGATTCCCGGGACAGCCAGGTTCTGAAAAACTGTTTTTT. Drawing the rest from reference TRBV14 and TRBJ1-4, the complete variable domain is EAGVTQFPSHSVIEKGQTVTLRCDPISGHDNLYWYRRVMGKEIKFLLHFVKESKQDESGMPNNRFLAERTGGTYSTLKVQPAELEDSGVYFCASSQGFPGQPGSEKLFFGSGTQLSVL.

The chain is built from TRBV6-6 and TRBJ2-7, with D maybe TRBD1 (6 bases). Germline V CDR1 and CDR2: MNHNY, SVGAGI (reference sequence). The CDR3 contains 11 residues. V gave up 10 bases and J gave up 4 bases, with 11 bases separating them. CDR3 bases: TGTGCCACCGGACAGAGATACGAGCAGTACTTC. This codes for CATGQRYEQYF.

The rearrangement uses TRBV28 and TRBJ1-2; 8 bases agree with TRBD1. Germline CDR1 reads MDHEN; CDR2 reads SYDVKM. CDR3 size: 15 residues. The J segment lost 0 bases and the V segment lost 4 bases, leaving 4 bases of the junction unmatched. CDR3 in DNA: TGTGCCAGCAGTTCAATGACAGGGGCTAACTATGGCTACACCTTC. Translated: CASSSMTGANYGYTF.